This TCR beta chain is from a study of blood T cell repertoires in COVID-19. Study details: Sample material is recorded as cDNA or gDNA derived from T cells, B-cell-depleted T cells, or PBMCs.

Individuals drawn from under 30 US areas were about 18 to 89 years old. V was cut by 4 bases and J by 2 bases, with 18 bases left in between. Per germline, CDR1 LNHDA and CDR2 SQIVND (reference sequence). The CDR3 length is 17 residues. In the authors' methods: By means of reference gene primer amplification, nucleated cell counts were estimated. Assay: immunoSEQ multiplex PCR; the TCRdb copy retains only in-frame clones and omits some. The V and J calls and clone size come from that table; D and trimming were worked out from the DNA. The table shows a few hundred thousand clones, with 70% to 90% occurring only once.

The sample consisted of PBMCs or T cells enriched from blood (not recorded which). The sequence was obtained from a woman aged 25 to 39 who had recovered from COVID-19. This chain connects TRBV19 to TRBJ1-5; D might be TRBD1 (6 bases). CDR3 DNA sequence: TGTGCCAGTAGTAACAGGGAGAATTTTATCGGCAATCAGCCCCAGCATTTT. Translating it yields CASSNRENFIGNQPQHF. Based on the CDR3 plus reference TRBV19 and TRBJ1-5, the full variable domain is DGGITQSPKYLFRKEGQNVTLSCEQNLNHDAMYWYRQDPGQGLRLIYYSQIVNDFQKGDIAEGYSVSREKKESFPLTVTSAQKNPTAFYLCASSNRENFIGNQPQHFGDGTRLSIL.